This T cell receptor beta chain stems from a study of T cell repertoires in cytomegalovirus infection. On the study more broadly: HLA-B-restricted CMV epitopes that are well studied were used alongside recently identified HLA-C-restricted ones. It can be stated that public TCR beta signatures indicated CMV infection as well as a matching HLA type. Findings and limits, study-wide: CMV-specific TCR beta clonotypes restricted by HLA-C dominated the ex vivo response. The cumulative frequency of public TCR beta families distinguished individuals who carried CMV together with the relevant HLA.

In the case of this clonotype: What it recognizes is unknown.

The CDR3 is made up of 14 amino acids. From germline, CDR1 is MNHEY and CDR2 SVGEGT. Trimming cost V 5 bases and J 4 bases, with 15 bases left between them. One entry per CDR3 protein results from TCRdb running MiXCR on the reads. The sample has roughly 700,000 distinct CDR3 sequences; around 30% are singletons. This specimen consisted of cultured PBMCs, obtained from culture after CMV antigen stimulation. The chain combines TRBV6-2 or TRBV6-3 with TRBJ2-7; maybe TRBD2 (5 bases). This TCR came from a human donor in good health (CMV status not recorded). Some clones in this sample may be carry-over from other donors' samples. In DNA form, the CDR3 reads TGTGCCAGCAGTCACATTTCCGGGGAGTACGAGCAGTACTTC. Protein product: CASSHISGEYEQYF.